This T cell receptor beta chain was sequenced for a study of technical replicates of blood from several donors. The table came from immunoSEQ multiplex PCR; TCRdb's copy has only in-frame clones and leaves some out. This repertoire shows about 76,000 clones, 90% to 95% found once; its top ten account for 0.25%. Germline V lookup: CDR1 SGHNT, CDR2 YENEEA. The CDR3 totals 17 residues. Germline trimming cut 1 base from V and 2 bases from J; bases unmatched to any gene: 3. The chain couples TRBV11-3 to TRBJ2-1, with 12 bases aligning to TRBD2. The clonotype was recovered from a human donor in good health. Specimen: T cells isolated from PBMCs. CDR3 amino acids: CASSLATSGRTYNEQFF. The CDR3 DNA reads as TGTGCCAGCAGCTTAGCTACTAGCGGGAGGACCTACAATGAGCAGTTCTTC.